This T cell receptor (beta chain) was documented in a study of T cells in Graves' hyperthyroidism and ophthalmopathy. Over 18 months, lack of ophthalmopathy progression marked Graves' hyperthyroidism as stable. Researchers amplified the TCR beta CDR3 regions from RNA transcripts. Using the HTBI primer set, a first-round RT-PCR was run on the TCR CDR3. In TCRdb, the multiplex PCR reads were re-called with MiXCR into one record per CDR3 protein. The table records just over 550,000 distinct CDR3 sequences, approximately 44% of them present only once. Per the germline V gene, CDR1 is DFQATT and CDR2 is SNEGSKA (reference sequence). The CDR3 contains 16 residues. The ends were cut back, 4 bases at V and 9 bases at J, with 28 bases in the middle.

Sequenced: peripheral blood or thyroid tissue (not recorded which). This TCR was recovered from a woman in her late teens or twenties with Graves' hyperthyroidism. The J gene is TRBJ2-7, the V gene TRBV20-1, with D perhaps TRBD1 (7 bases). This CDR3 reads CSATFSTGRGGTLQYF. The CDR3 bases are TGCAGTGCTACCTTTTCGACAGGGAGAGGCGGGACTCTGCAGTACTTC.